Each of the 32 T cell receptor beta chains below was sequenced from the same sample in a study of TIL therapy for anti-PD-1-resistant metastatic lung cancer. Sequencing used immunoSEQ v3. Repertoires were generated with immunoSEQ multiplex PCR, while TCRdb's copy carries only in-frame clones and drops some. The table includes 35,000 or so clones, around 79% detected once. Time point defined: pre-treatment sample, taken before nivolumab and TIL therapy. The source was blood, collected at baseline. Every receptor here comes from a person aged 25-79 years with non-small cell lung cancer.

CDR3 coding DNA: TGTGCCAGCAGTTTAGGTGATACGCAGTATTTT. Its translation: CASSLGDTQYF. The chain couples TRBV28 to TRBJ2-3; D gene unclear. The CDR3 loop spans 11 amino acids. Germline V gene data show CDR1 as MDHEN and CDR2 as SYDVKM. Trimming took off 2 bases at V and 6 bases at J, with 3 bases between the two ends.

This rearrangement joins TRBV28 to TRBJ1-6; unclear D gene. Germline V gene data show CDR1 as MDHEN and CDR2 as SYDVKM. The V and J ends lost 7 bases and 9 bases respectively, with 16 bases between them. The CDR3 is 14 residues long. CDR3 sequence: CASTADGGVSPLHF. The CDR3 DNA is TGTGCCAGCACAGCTGACGGTGGTGTTTCACCCCTCCACTTT.

The J gene is TRBJ2-3, the V gene TRBV7-6; no clear D gene. From germline, CDR1 is SGHVS and CDR2 FNYEAQ. Trimming took 1 base from V and 0 from J, leaving 11 bases between them. The CDR3 extends over 16 amino acids. In DNA, the CDR3 is TGTGCCAGCAGCTTAGATCTGGGCAGGAGCACAGATACGCAGTATTTT. Amino acid sequence: CASSLDLGRSTDTQYF.

The J gene is TRBJ2-2, the V gene TRBV28, with D possibly being TRBD2 (7 bases). In germline, CDR1 is MDHEN, CDR2 SYDVKM. V was pared by 3 bases and J by 3 bases, with 8 bases between. The CDR3 is 14 residues long. The CDR3 DNA reads as TGTGCCAGCAGTTTGGGGGGGCACACCGGGGAGCTGTTTTTT. Encoded protein: CASSLGGHTGELFF.

This clone was recorded once. Other nucleotide sequences in the sample specify the same CDR3. The V and J genes are TRBV18 and TRBJ1-5; 8 nucleotides agree with TRBD1. The germline gives CDR1 KGHSH, CDR2 LQKENI. Trimming removed 4 bases from V and 2 bases from J; junction bases left unmatched: 4. CDR3 size: 15 residues. The CDR3, as DNA: TGTGCCAGCTCACTTGACAGGGGAGGCAATCAGCCCCAGCATTTT. Translation gives CASSLDRGGNQPQHF.

The V gene is TRBV6-6, the J gene TRBJ1-2; 8 nucleotides line up with TRBD1. This CDR3 contains 12 residues. The V gene end was trimmed by 5 bases and the J gene end by 8 bases; junction bases not matched to a gene: 4. CDR1 and CDR2 from the germline V gene are MNHNY and SVGAGI (reference sequence). The DNA of the CDR3 is TGTGCCAGCAGTCAGGGGGCGGGCGGCTACACCTTC. As protein: CASSQGAGGYTF.

This clone came up once. V gene TRBV5-6 combines with J gene TRBJ2-7; the D gene is possibly TRBD2 (5 bases). The V and J ends lost 1 base and 7 bases respectively, with 12 bases between them. Per the germline V gene, CDR1 is SGHDT and CDR2 is YYEEEE. The CDR3 has 13 residues. The CDR3 DNA reads as TGTGCCAGCAGCTTGTCCCCCCCGGGGGAGCAGTACTTC. Translation gives CASSLSPPGEQYF. Full variable domain (rest looked up from reference TRBV5-6 and TRBJ2-7): DAGVTQSPTHLIKTRGQQVTLRCSPKSGHDTVSWYQQALGQGPQFIFQYYEEEERQRGNFPDRFSGHQFPNYSSELNVNALLLGDSALYLCASSLSPPGEQYFGPGTRLTVT.

The CDR3 sequence: CASSLTWTGEPTTMNTEAFF. CDR3 DNA: TGTGCCAGCAGTTTAACCTGGACAGGGGAACCCACAACCATGAACACTGAAGCTTTCTTT. The rearrangement links TRBV27 to TRBJ1-1; 9 bases are a match to TRBD1. V lost 2 bases, J lost 0 bases, and 16 bases stayed unmatched. The germline V gene encodes CDR1 MNHEY and CDR2 SMNVEV (reference sequence). The length of the CDR3 is 20 residues.

This clone is a singleton in its sample. The chain employs TRBV7-2 and TRBJ2-1; D may be TRBD1 (6 bases). The CDR3 is 18 amino acids. V was trimmed by 2 bases and J by 0 bases, leaving 17 bases between them. From germline, CDR1 is SGHTA and CDR2 FQGNSA. In nucleotides, the CDR3 is TGTGCCAGCAGCTTATTCGTGATGAGGGGGAGCTCCTACAATGAGCAGTTCTTC. This gives the protein CASSLFVMRGSSYNEQFF.

The chain combines TRBV7-2 with TRBJ1-1, with TRBD1 matching 7 bases. Germline V gene sequence: CDR1 SGHTA, CDR2 FQGNSA. The ends lost 4 bases at V and 1 base at J; junction bases unmatched: 6. This CDR3 has 15 residues. The CDR3 DNA sequence: TGTGCCAGCAGCTGGGATGGGACAGCGAACACTGAAGCTTTCTTT. Its protein is CASSWDGTANTEAFF.

In nucleotides, the CDR3 is TGTGCCAGCAGCCTGAACAGGGCACTCTCCTACGAGCAGTACTTC. This codes for CASSLNRALSYEQYF. V gene TRBV4-2 combines with J gene TRBJ2-7; tentative D call: TRBD1 (6 bases). Trimming removed 4 bases at V and 0 bases at J, with 13 bases between. Germline CDR1 LGHNA, CDR2 YNFKEQ. This CDR3 region has 15 residues.

The CDR3 loop is CASSLADSREAFF. CDR3 sequence (DNA): TGTGCCAGCAGCTTAGCAGATAGCAGGGAAGCTTTCTTT. This chain uses TRBV7-3 with TRBJ1-1; D gene ambiguous. V was shortened by 2 bases and J by 8 bases, with 12 bases between the two germline ends. This CDR3 has 13 amino acids. The germline CDR1 and CDR2 sequences are SGHTA and FQGTGA. The complete variable domain, with remaining parts taken from reference TRBV7-3 and TRBJ1-1, reads GAGVSQTPSNKVTEKGKYVELRCDPISGHTALYWYRQSLGQGPEFLIYFQGTGAADDSGLPNDRFFAVRPEGSVSTLKIQRTERGDSAVYLCASSLADSREAFFGQGTRLTVV.

The rearrangement joins TRBV2 to TRBJ2-7, with a weak D call TRBD1 (6 bases). Germline V gene data show CDR1 as SNHLY and CDR2 as FYNNEI. CDR3 length equals 14 residues. Trimming left V 6 bases short and J 2 bases short, with 14 bases between. CDR3 sequence: CASRQGRPPYEQYF. CDR3 in DNA: TGTGCCAGCAGACAGGGCCGACCTCCCTACGAGCAGTACTTC.

The chain is built from TRBV19 and TRBJ2-5; unclear D gene. The CDR3 is 13 amino acids. V was cut by 3 bases and J by 3 bases, with 8 bases left in between. Germline CDR1 reads LNHDA; CDR2 reads SQIVND (reference sequence). CDR3: CASSMVGEETQYF. CDR3 nucleotide sequence: TGTGCCAGTAGTATGGTTGGGGAAGAGACCCAGTACTTC.

The chain combines TRBV19 with TRBJ1-6; no reliable D call. V gave up 0 bases and J gave up 8 bases, with 11 bases separating them. CDR1 is LNHDA, CDR2 SQIVND, per germline (reference sequence). The CDR3 loop spans 15 amino acids. CDR3 DNA sequence: TGTGCCAGTAGTATAGATGCGGCAGCATATTCACCCCTCCACTTT. It codes for CASSIDAAAYSPLHF.

V and J are TRBV7-9 and TRBJ2-7; perhaps TRBD1 as D (6 bases). The germline V gene has CDR1 SEHNR and CDR2 FQNEAQ (reference sequence). The CDR3 is 13 amino acids. The V and J ends lost 5 bases and 7 bases respectively, with 15 bases between them. CDR3 bases: TGTGCCAGCAGCCCTTACAGGGTTGAAGAGCAGTACTTC. Protein product: CASSPYRVEEQYF.

This clone was seen once. The rearrangement links TRBV5-6 to TRBJ2-1; D uncertain. Germline V gene lookup returns CDR1 SGHDT and CDR2 YYEEEE. V was trimmed by 5 bases and J by 10 bases, leaving 16 bases between them. The CDR3 runs 13 residues. The CDR3 is CASSSTNRREQFF. In nucleotides, the CDR3 is TGTGCCAGCAGTTCTACAAATCGTCGGGAGCAGTTCTTC.

The chain employs TRBV28 and TRBJ1-2; TRBD1 aligns across 9 bases. Germline V gene data show CDR1 as MDHEN and CDR2 as SYDVKM. The CDR3 covers 15 residues. The junction had 13 bases not matched to a gene; V was cut back by 6 bases and J by 8 bases. CDR3 sequence: CASRRPGTGSGGYTF. The DNA for the CDR3 is TGTGCCAGCAGGCGTCCCGGGACAGGGTCCGGCGGCTACACCTTC.

The chain is built from TRBV6-5 and TRBJ2-3; D perhaps matches TRBD1 (6 bases). In germline, CDR1 is MNHEY, CDR2 SVGAGI. Between the trimmed V and J ends, which lost 6 bases and 5 bases, there was a span of 15 bases. The CDR3 consists of 14 residues. In DNA form, the CDR3 reads TGTGCCAGCAGCCGCCGGGACACCGAAGATACGCAGTATTTT. Amino acids: CASSRRDTEDTQYF.

The J gene is TRBJ2-1, the V gene TRBV10-3; D remains ambiguous. V was pared by 0 bases and J by 3 bases, with 12 bases between. Germline CDR1 and CDR2: ENHRY and SYGVKD. The CDR3 spans 16 residues. The CDR3 reads CAISESMSGGYNEQFF. In DNA, the CDR3 is TGTGCCATCAGTGAGTCGATGTCGGGTGGCTACAATGAGCAGTTCTTC.

The chain has TRBV6-5 and TRBJ2-5; no reliable D call. The CDR3 loop spans 13 amino acids. From germline, CDR1 is MNHEY and CDR2 SVGAGI. V was clipped by 2 bases and J by 7 bases, with 11 bases between them. The CDR3 coding sequence is TGTGCCAGCAGTTACGATAGTGACGGGACCCAGTACTTC. It codes for CASSYDSDGTQYF.

About this clone itself: The same CDR3 is also encoded by other DNA sequences in this sample. This chain joins TRBV25-1 and TRBJ2-5, with D tentatively TRBD2 (6 bases). The V and J ends lost 2 bases and 4 bases respectively, with 14 bases between them. CDR1 and CDR2 from the germline V gene are MGHDK and SYGVNS. The CDR3 covers 15 residues. Here the CDR3 reads CASSEIWGGIETQYF. In DNA, the CDR3 is TGTGCCAGCAGTGAAATCTGGGGAGGTATAGAGACCCAGTACTTC.

This chain connects TRBV5-4 to TRBJ2-6; possible D gene TRBD2, 6 bases. V shed 8 bases and J shed 4 bases, with 7 bases lying between them. This CDR3 spans 12 amino acids. CDR1 and CDR2 from the germline V gene are SGHNT and YYREEE (reference sequence). CDR3 coding DNA: TGTGCCAGTGGGAGGGGGGCCAACGTCCTGACTTTC. This encodes CASGRGANVLTF.

The chain recombines TRBV6-1 with TRBJ1-5; 8 positions match TRBD1. With V trimmed by 4 bases and J by 0 bases, 8 bases remained unmatched. The germline CDR1 and CDR2 sequences are MNHNS and SASEGT. The CDR3 has 17 amino acids. The CDR3 DNA reads as TGTGCCAGCAGTGCCGCCGGGACAGGCAATAGCAATCAGCCCCAGCATTTT. Translating it yields CASSAAGTGNSNQPQHF.

The chain uses TRBV5-1 and TRBJ2-1; D is ambiguous. V was pared by 5 bases and J by 3 bases, with 12 bases between. The length of the CDR3 is 14 residues. Germline loops: CDR1 SGHRS, CDR2 YFSETQ. The CDR3, as DNA: TGCGCCAGCAGTTCCTCCGGCGGCTACAATGAGCAGTTCTTC. Translating gives CASSSSGGYNEQFF. Together with reference TRBV5-1 and TRBJ2-1, the CDR3 gives the full variable domain: KAGVTQTPRYLIKTRGQQVTLSCSPISGHRSVSWYQQTPGQGLQFLFEYFSETQRNKGNFPGRFSGRQFSNSRSEMNVSTLELGDSALYLCASSSSGGYNEQFFGPGTRLTVL.

The genes are TRBV5-1 and TRBJ2-5; D uncertain. The CDR3 runs to 12 residues. V lost 2 bases to trimming and J lost 3 bases, with 5 bases between them. The germline gives CDR1 SGHRS, CDR2 YFSETQ. Written as DNA, the CDR3 is TGCGCCAGCAGCTTAAGGAAAGAGACCCAGTACTTC. Its protein is CASSLRKETQYF.

This clone has a handful of counts. The genes are TRBV2 and TRBJ1-1; 7 bases line up with TRBD1. CDR1 SNHLY and CDR2 FYNNEI come from the germline V gene. The CDR3 has 13 amino acids. The junction had 6 bases not matched to a gene; V was cut back by 11 bases and J by 0 bases. The CDR3 region is CAGTQGMNTEAFF. The CDR3 bases are TGTGCCGGCACACAGGGGATGAACACTGAAGCTTTCTTT.

The chain employs TRBV2 and TRBJ2-1; TRBD2 aligns across 10 bases. V lost 8 bases, J lost 5 bases, and 6 bases stayed unmatched. This CDR3 spans 14 amino acids. From germline, CDR1 is SNHLY and CDR2 FYNNEI. The CDR3 sequence is CASSRTSGNNEQFF. In DNA, the CDR3 is TGTGCCAGCTCGCGAACTAGCGGGAACAATGAGCAGTTCTTC.

The chain combines TRBV2 with TRBJ2-7, with D unclear. Trimming shortened V by 6 bases and J by 4 bases, and 10 bases separated the two germline ends. Per the germline V gene, CDR1 is SNHLY and CDR2 is FYNNEI. The CDR3 consists of 12 residues. The CDR3 protein is CASREQFYEQYF. The DNA for the CDR3 is TGTGCCAGCAGAGAACAGTTTTACGAGCAGTACTTC.

In its sample, this clone was seen a few times. This sequence joins TRBV9 and TRBJ1-2, with 7 bases aligning to TRBD1. The CDR3 is 15 residues long. CDR1 is SGDLS, CDR2 YYNGEE, per germline. With V trimmed by 0 bases and J by 4 bases, 6 bases remained unmatched. Here the CDR3 reads CASSVGGDSGYGYTF. The CDR3 DNA sequence: TGTGCCAGCAGCGTAGGAGGGGACAGCGGCTATGGCTACACCTTC.

By its share, this clone is medium-sized. The chain uses TRBV28 and TRBJ1-1; D is perhaps TRBD1 (5 bases). This CDR3 spans 16 amino acids. The V and J ends lost 3 bases and 7 bases respectively, with 21 bases between them. Germline-derived CDR1 and CDR2 are MDHEN and SYDVKM. In nucleotides, the CDR3 is TGTGCCAGCAGTTTGCCCCCCCCAGGGTGGTCGGGTGAAGCTTTCTTT. This codes for CASSLPPPGWSGEAFF. The complete variable domain, with remaining parts taken from reference TRBV28 and TRBJ1-1, reads DVKVTQSSRYLVKRTGEKVFLECVQDMDHENMFWYRQDPGLGLRLIYFSYDVKMKEKGDIPEGYSVSREKKERFSLILESASTNQTSMYLCASSLPPPGWSGEAFFGQGTRLTVV.

This chain joins TRBV6-1 and TRBJ2-2; TRBD1 agrees at 9 bases. CDR1 and CDR2 from the germline V gene are MNHNS and SASEGT. The ends lost 4 bases at V and 5 bases at J; junction bases unmatched: 8. CDR3 size: 16 residues. The CDR3 protein is CASSGGGQGITGELFF. For the CDR3, the DNA is TGTGCCAGCAGTGGCGGGGGACAGGGTATTACCGGGGAGCTGTTTTTT.